One and the same sample provided the 5 T cell receptor beta chains below, sequenced in a study of blood T cell repertoires in COVID-19. The data were produced by immunoSEQ multiplex PCR, yet TCRdb's version contains in-frame clones alone and is incomplete. The table records approximately 260,000 clones, roughly 88% of them present only once. The sample taken for sequencing was peripheral blood. The source of these receptors is a woman aged 40-49 years who had recovered from COVID-19.

The rearrangement joins TRBV5-1 to TRBJ2-3, with D perhaps matching TRBD1 (6 bases). Germline V CDR1 and CDR2: SGHRS, YFSETQ. Deletions cut 3 bases from V and 5 bases from J, with 22 bases between. The CDR3 spans 17 residues. DNA of the CDR3: TGCGCCAGCAGCTCCTCACCAGGCAGGGGAGCCGAAGATACGCAGTATTTT. This codes for CASSSSPGRGAEDTQYF.

The gene calls are TRBV9 and TRBJ2-1, with 8 positions matching TRBD2. CDR1 and CDR2 from the germline V gene are SGDLS and YYNGEE. V gave up 0 bases and J gave up 12 bases; unmatched junction bases: 11. The CDR3 runs to 15 residues. The CDR3 DNA reads as TGTGCCAGCAGCGTAGGGACTAGCAAGGGGGTTGGGCAGTTCTTC. Translation gives CASSVGTSKGVGQFF.

Written as DNA, the CDR3 is TGTGCCAGCAGCTTGGGGACAGGGACTTCACCCCTCCACTTT. Amino acids: CASSLGTGTSPLHF. This chain joins TRBV5-4 and TRBJ1-6, with 8 bases matching TRBD1. Trimming removed 0 bases from V and 9 bases from J; junction bases left unmatched: 2. The CDR3 has 14 amino acids. CDR1 SGHNT and CDR2 YYREEE come from the germline V gene (reference sequence). Full variable domain (missing parts from reference TRBV5-4 and TRBJ1-6): ETGVTQSPTHLIKTRGQQVTLRCSSQSGHNTVSWYQQALGQGPQFIFQYYREEENGRGNFPPRFSGLQFPNYSSELNVNALELDDSALYLCASSLGTGTSPLHFGNGTRLTVT.

The V call is TRBV19, the J call TRBJ2-3; D perhaps matches TRBD1 (5 bases). Germline CDR1 is LNHDA and CDR2 is SQIVND (reference sequence). CDR3 size: 14 residues. V dropped 4 bases and J dropped 2 bases, with 10 bases sitting between them. CDR3 protein: CASSKLQATDTQYF. CDR3 nucleotide sequence: TGTGCCAGTAGTAAGTTACAGGCCACAGATACGCAGTATTTT. The whole variable domain, remainder taken from reference TRBV19 and TRBJ2-3, is DGGITQSPKYLFRKEGQNVTLSCEQNLNHDAMYWYRQDPGQGLRLIYYSQIVNDFQKGDIAEGYSVSREKKESFPLTVTSAQKNPTAFYLCASSKLQATDTQYFGPGTRLTVL.

This rearrangement joins TRBV5-1 to TRBJ2-3; 9 nucleotides match TRBD2. V lost 4 bases to trimming and J lost 3 bases; unmatched junction nucleotides: 15. The germline V gene encodes CDR1 SGHRS and CDR2 YFSETQ. This CDR3 is built from 18 residues. The CDR3 region has the DNA TGCGCCAGCAGCCCGGAAGTAGCGGGAGTTGTCAGAACAGATACGCAGTATTTT. Translated: CASSPEVAGVVRTDTQYF.